The 26 T cell receptor beta chains reported below all come from one sample, sequenced in a study of blood T cells in healthy people across ages (dated by TCRdb to 2013 to 2016). The method was 5' RACE. The reads were generated on an Illumina HiSeq 2500. A second PCR of about 6 to 11 cycles was performed with a sample-barcoded 5' primer and a J-beta primer mix. Using fastp trimming at Q25 and MiXCR clonotype assembly, TCRdb reanalyzed the public sequencing data and kept in-frame beta chains. Merged by CDR3 protein, the rows form single entries marked with the most common genes and DNA. The sample yields about 1.8 million distinct CDR3 sequences; 40% to 55% were counted once. Around 2.1% of the sample belongs to the ten largest clones. What was sequenced was blood. Receptor source: a woman between 35 and 50 years old in good health.

The rearrangement uses TRBV6-5 and TRBJ1-2; 9 bases line up with TRBD1. The CDR3 contains 14 residues. Germline assignment: CDR1 MNHEY and CDR2 SVGAGI. The junction had 9 bases not matched to a gene; V was cut back by 5 bases and J by 8 bases. The DNA of the CDR3 is TGTGCCAGCAGTATAAAGGGACAGGGCGGGGGCTACACCTTC. Amino acid sequence: CASSIKGQGGGYTF.

This clonotype was observed a handful of times. The rearrangement uses TRBV29-1 and TRBJ2-7, with D unclear. Germline values: CDR1 SQVTM, CDR2 ANQGSEA. The CDR3 extends over 13 amino acids. Trimming pared 2 bases from V and 2 bases from J, leaving 10 bases between. The CDR3 bases are TGCAGCGTTGAAACGGGTAAACCCTACGAGCAGTACTTC. It is translated as CSVETGKPYEQYF.

The chain links TRBV20-1 to TRBJ2-4; no clear D. Judging by the DNA end, TRBJ2-7 fits better; the J call may be wrong. CDR1 and CDR2 from the germline V gene are DFQATT and SNEGSKA (reference sequence). This CDR3 region has 12 residues. CDR3 sequence reads: CSARGRVDEQYF. As DNA, the CDR3 is TGCAGTGCTAGAGGACGGGTGGACGAGCAGTACTTC.

This clonotype was seen a few times. This sequence joins TRBV6-2 or TRBV6-3 and TRBJ2-7; D is possibly TRBD2 (6 bases). The CDR3 contains 13 residues. The germline gives CDR1 MNHEY, CDR2 SVGEGT. The V and J ends lost 8 bases and 4 bases respectively, with 15 bases between them. DNA for the CDR3: TGTGCCAGCTCCGGAGGGGTAGGTTACGAGCAGTACTTC. It translates to CASSGGVGYEQYF.

This clonotype showed up just a few times. The chain links TRBV29-1 to TRBJ2-5; 9 bases align to TRBD2. The CDR3 is 16 residues long. CDR1 and CDR2 (germline): SQVTM, ANQGSEA. Trimming cost V 5 bases and J 4 bases; bases outside gene matches: 14. CDR3 bases: TGCAGCGTTTACCCCATTCTGCGGGGGGGCGGAGAGACCCAGTACTTC. This gives the protein CSVYPILRGGGETQYF.

J is TRBJ2-1 and V is TRBV28; tentatively, D is TRBD2 (5 bases). Germline lookup yields CDR1 MDHEN and CDR2 SYDVKM. CDR3 length: 15 residues. Between the trimmed V and J ends, which lost 4 bases and 5 bases, there was a span of 15 bases. CDR3 region: CASSSRARPHNEQFF. CDR3 in DNA: TGTGCCAGCAGTTCGAGGGCGCGACCACACAATGAGCAGTTCTTC.

V and J are TRBV20-1 and TRBJ2-1, with 9 bases matching TRBD1. This CDR3 has 11 residues. The germline CDR1 and CDR2 sequences are DFQATT and SNEGSKA (reference sequence). The CDR3 reads CSPLKPGQGFF. The CDR3 nucleotides are TGCAGCCCTTTGAAACCGGGACAGGGGTTCTTC.

This clonotype was seen many times. The chain combines TRBV20-1 with TRBJ2-6; D is unresolved. Germline V gene lookup returns CDR1 DFQATT and CDR2 SNEGSKA (reference sequence). This CDR3 is built from 14 residues. V was shortened by 2 bases and J by 0 bases, with 5 bases between the two germline ends. This CDR3 is CSARTDSGANVLTF. Written as DNA, the CDR3 is TGCAGTGCTAGAACGGACTCTGGGGCCAACGTCCTGACTTTC.

V gene TRBV6-6 combines with J gene TRBJ2-1, with TRBD2 matching 7 bases. There are 15 residues in the CDR3. Germline V gene data show CDR1 as MNHNY and CDR2 as SVGAGI (reference sequence). V was clipped by 6 bases and J by 3 bases; unmatched bases: 8. This CDR3 is CASRSKLANYNEQFF. In nucleotides, the CDR3 is TGTGCCAGCAGGTCAAAACTAGCGAACTACAATGAGCAGTTCTTC.

V usage is TRBV4-2 and J usage is TRBJ2-1, with 12 nucleotides matching TRBD2. The CDR3 is 17 residues long. V gave up 0 bases and J gave up 5 bases; unmatched junction bases: 5. From germline, CDR1 is LGHNA and CDR2 YNFKEQ. The CDR3 region has the DNA TGTGCCAGCAGCCAAGAGACTAGCGGGGGACTAGACAATGAGCAGTTCTTC. This encodes CASSQETSGGLDNEQFF.

This clonotype appeared a few times. Being one base from a much bigger clone, this may be a read error. The V and J genes are TRBV7-9 and TRBJ2-3, with D hard to call. The CDR3 spans 16 residues. Trimming pared 3 bases from V and 1 base from J, leaving 14 bases between. Germline V gene lookup returns CDR1 SEHNR and CDR2 FQNEAQ (reference sequence). The CDR3 reads CASSLRDRLRTDTQYF. The CDR3 region has the DNA TGTGCCAGCAGCTTGCGAGACCGATTACGCACAGATACGCAGTATTTT. Full variable domain (outside the CDR3, taken from reference TRBV7-9 and TRBJ2-3): DTGVSQNPRHKITKRGQNVTFRCDPISEHNRLYWYRQTLGQGPEFLTYFQNEAQLEKSRLLSDRFSAERPKGSFSTLEIQRTEQGDSAMYLCASSLRDRLRTDTQYFGPGTRLTVL.

The chain recombines TRBV7-9 with TRBJ2-1; 7 bases are a match to TRBD2. CDR1 and CDR2 (germline): SEHNR, FQNEAQ (reference sequence). Germline trimming cut 5 bases from V and 14 bases from J; bases unmatched to any gene: 15. The CDR3 spans 14 residues. This CDR3 is CASSPGLADFYKFF. CDR3 in DNA: TGTGCCAGCAGCCCCGGGCTAGCGGACTTTTACAAGTTCTTC.

This chain joins TRBV20-1 and TRBJ2-2; 10 bases line up with TRBD1. The CDR3 runs 18 residues. The junction had 11 bases not matched to a gene; V was cut back by 0 bases and J by 4 bases. Germline V CDR1 and CDR2: DFQATT, SNEGSKA (reference sequence). The CDR3: CSARDLLGGQGRTGELFF. As DNA, the CDR3 is TGCAGTGCTAGAGATCTTCTCGGGGGACAGGGGCGCACCGGGGAGCTGTTTTTT.

This clonotype has a handful of counts. The CDR3 reads CASRKNTPGQRIYGYTF. The CDR3 bases are TGTGCCAGCAGAAAAAACACCCCGGGACAGAGGATCTATGGCTACACCTTC. V usage is TRBV6-5 and J usage is TRBJ1-2; the match to TRBD1 covers 7 bases. The junction had 17 bases not matched to a gene; V was cut back by 6 bases and J by 4 bases. The CDR3 is 17 residues long. Germline-derived CDR1 and CDR2 are MNHEY and SVGAGI.

V is TRBV4-1 and J is TRBJ2-7; the D is unclear. The J call could be wrong; TRBJ2-5 is a better fit for the DNA end. Per germline, CDR1 MGHRA and CDR2 YSYEKL. The CDR3 runs to 14 residues. The chain's CDR3 is CASSQDGMRETQYF. The CDR3 bases are TGCGCCAGCAGCCAAGATGGGATGCGAGAGACCCAGTACTTC.

This clonotype was found once. This chain uses TRBV4-3 with TRBJ2-7; D might be TRBD1 or TRBD2, each matching 5 bases. The V gene's germline CDR1 is LGHNA and CDR2 YSLEER. The CDR3 loop spans 17 amino acids. V gave up 0 bases and J gave up 4 bases, with 19 bases separating them. The CDR3 DNA is TGCGCCAGCAGCCAAGATAGTTCGGCCGGGGCAGGGTACGAGCAGTACTTC. It encodes CASSQDSSAGAGYEQYF.

The chain is built from TRBV29-1 and TRBJ2-3; 10 nucleotides agree with TRBD2. This CDR3 comprises 12 residues. The V gene end was trimmed by 6 bases and the J gene end by 8 bases; junction bases not matched to a gene: 5. CDR1 is SQVTM, CDR2 ANQGSEA, per germline. CDR3 residues: CSVGTSAGTQYF. In DNA form, the CDR3 reads TGCAGCGTCGGGACTAGCGCCGGTACGCAGTATTTT.

The chain uses TRBV29-1 and TRBJ2-5; maybe TRBD1 (5 bases). The length of the CDR3 is 13 residues. Germline V gives CDR1 SQVTM, CDR2 ANQGSEA. Trimming took 6 bases from V and 4 from J, leaving 15 bases between them. The CDR3 here is CSVGLGVVETQYF. The DNA for the CDR3 is TGCAGCGTGGGCTTAGGGGTTGTAGAGACCCAGTACTTC. Using reference TRBV29-1 and TRBJ2-5 for the parts outside the CDR3, the full variable domain is SAVISQKPSRDICQRGTSLTIQCQVDSQVTMMFWYRQQPGQSLTLIATANQGSEATYESGFVIDKFPISRPNLTFSTLTVSNMSPEDSSIYLCSVGLGVVETQYFGPGTRLLVL.

The chain recombines TRBV28 with TRBJ1-2; 9 bases are shared with TRBD1. V lost 5 bases and J lost 4; bases outside the gene matches: 8. There are 15 residues in the CDR3. Germline V gene lookup returns CDR1 MDHEN and CDR2 SYDVKM. CDR3 region: CASSPRTGVFYGYTF. The CDR3 DNA follows: TGTGCCAGCAGTCCAAGGACAGGGGTCTTCTATGGCTACACCTTC.

V is TRBV20-1 and J is TRBJ2-1; 11 nucleotides align to TRBD1. The germline V gene encodes CDR1 DFQATT and CDR2 SNEGSKA (reference sequence). This CDR3 is 14 amino acids long. V shed 5 bases and J 8 bases; nucleotides not matched to a gene: 8. The CDR3 sequence is CSADRDRGSYEQFF. The CDR3 bases are TGCAGTGCTGACCGGGACAGGGGGTCATATGAGCAGTTCTTC.

CDR3 sequence reads: CASSSPSGTGAYEQYF. In DNA form, the CDR3 reads TGTGCCAGCAGCTCTCCTTCCGGGACAGGGGCCTACGAGCAGTACTTC. The V gene is TRBV7-9, the J gene TRBJ2-7; 10 bases fit TRBD1. Germline lookup yields CDR1 SEHNR and CDR2 FQNEAQ (reference sequence). The length of the CDR3 is 16 residues. V was pared by 4 bases and J by 2 bases, with 8 bases of the junction left unmatched.

V and J are TRBV7-2 and TRBJ2-3; 10 positions agree with TRBD2. The CDR3 is 17 residues long. From germline, CDR1 is SGHTA and CDR2 FQGNSA. V gave up 3 bases and J gave up 0 bases; unmatched junction bases: 6. The CDR3 nucleotides are TGTGCCAGCAGCTTCAATAGCGGGGGGTCTAGCACAGATACGCAGTATTTT. Translating it yields CASSFNSGGSSTDTQYF.

This clonotype was recorded once. V usage is TRBV6-5 and J usage is TRBJ2-7; 10 bases agree with TRBD1. V was clipped by 6 bases and J by 2 bases; unmatched bases: 7. CDR1 MNHEY and CDR2 SVGAGI come from the germline V gene. The CDR3 is 15 amino acids. CDR3 nucleotide sequence: TGTGCCAGCAGAAGGGGGGGGACAGGGGCCTACGAGCAGTACTTC. Its protein is CASRRGGTGAYEQYF.

In nucleotides, the CDR3 is TGTGCCAGCAGTTTTCAGGTCAGGAGGGGCACAGATACGCAGTATTTT. Protein product: CASSFQVRRGTDTQYF. This chain joins TRBV12-3 or TRBV12-4 and TRBJ2-3, with D possibly matching TRBD2 (6 bases). CDR3 length: 16 residues. V shed 3 bases and J shed 1 base, with 14 bases lying between them.

The chain employs TRBV28 and TRBJ1-4; D remains unclear. CDR1 is MDHEN, CDR2 SYDVKM, per germline. Trimming removed 5 bases at V and 6 bases at J, with 16 bases between. The CDR3 runs 15 residues. CDR3 bases: TGTGCCAGCAGTCCGCGACACGCCCGAGATGAAAAACTGTTTTTT. Protein: CASSPRHARDEKLFF.

Only a few counts were recorded for this clonotype. This chain uses TRBV6-1 with TRBJ1-5; tentatively, D is TRBD1 (6 bases). With 7 bases removed from V and 0 bases from J, the gap between germline ends came to 22 bases. This CDR3 comprises 18 residues. Germline V CDR1 and CDR2: MNHNS, SASEGT. CDR3: CASTGAAGAKYSNQPQHF. The CDR3 DNA reads as TGTGCCAGCACCGGGGCAGCAGGGGCGAAATATAGCAATCAGCCCCAGCATTTT.